The sequence of this T cell receptor (beta chain) was determined in a study of regulatory T cells in long-lasting Graves disease. Study background: By definition, persistent Graves' disease involved antithyroid drugs for over 5 years alongside positive TSH receptor antibodies. Overall study results and limits: Persistent disease showed a preference for TRBV28, TRBJ1-2 and TRBJ2-5. Clonotypes that were public and shared totalled 2,500 to 3,500 in persistent patients versus about 1,000 in new patients.

Time point meaning: persistent/refractory GD, antithyroid drugs over 5 years with positive TRAb. PBMC RNA served as the TCR library source. A word on this clonotype: Its antigen is not identified.

CDR3 regions were amplified by Arm-PCR using iRepertoire HTBI primers to build TCR beta libraries. One entry per CDR3 protein, called by TCRdb with MiXCR from the multiplex PCR reads. The profile shows around 450,000 distinct CDR3 sequences, 20% to 25% of them singletons. V was trimmed by 5 bases and J by 4 bases, leaving 14 bases between them. This CDR3 is built from 14 residues. Germline V gives CDR1 KGHSH, CDR2 LQKENI. This receptor was taken from a female donor with Graves disease. This chain joins TRBV18 and TRBJ2-5, with D perhaps being TRBD1 or TRBD2 (5 bases each). This specimen consisted of peripheral blood mononuclear cells (PBMCs), obtained when the disease was refractory, from a patient treated with antithyroid drugs. The CDR3 region has the DNA TGTGCCAGCTCAGTCGTGGCAGGGAGAGAGACCCAGTACTTC. This gives the protein CASSVVAGRETQYF.